The rows below give T cell receptor beta chains drawn from one sample of a study of blood T cells in healthy people across ages. TCRdb processed the 5' RACE reads anew with MiXCR; each CDR3 protein has one entry. Of almost 550,000 distinct CDR3 sequences listed, under 30% are singletons. These data were likewise used in another study, on T cells of mothers and their children.

The sample was blood. All receptors come from a boy younger than 18 in good health. Both conserved end residues are part of each CDR3. D genes are given only for firm matches. The size entry is marked missing in some rows and otherwise reads once, few, many or a size class.

- TRBJ2-1 TRBV6-4 - TGTGCCAGCAGTGGACCGGGACCCCGTTACAATGAGCAGTTCTTC CASSGPGPRYNEQFF
- TRBJ2-6 TRBV9 TRBD1 TGTGCCAGCGCACAGGGGGCTATCTCTGGGGCCAACGTCCTGACTTTC CASAQGAISGANVLTF
many TRBJ1-2 TRBV12-3/TRBV12-4 - TGTGCCAGCAGTTTAGGTACAGGGAGAGGCTACACCTTC CASSLGTGRGYTF
few TRBJ1-5 TRBV28 - TGTGCCAGCTTCAGCCCTACCGATCAGCCCCAGCATTTT CASFSPTDQPQHF
- TRBJ2-4 TRBV20-1 - TGCAGTGCTAGACCTAGGAACATTCAGTACTTC CSARPRNIQYF
- TRBJ1-3 TRBV4-3 - TGCGCCAGCAGCCAAGAATGGGGCCTCGGAAACACCATATATTTT CASSQEWGLGNTIYF
- TRBJ2-7 TRBV28 - TGTGCCAGCAGTCCCCCAGGGGCGGTCGAGCAGTACTTC CASSPPGAVEQYF
many TRBJ2-3 TRBV20-1 - TGCAGTGCTAGAGCACCCATAGCGGAGAGTACAGATACGCAGTATTTT CSARAPIAESTDTQYF
many TRBJ1-6 TRBV2 - TGTGCCAGCAGAGGGGTTTTCGGTAATTCACCCCTCCACTTT CASRGVFGNSPLHF
few TRBJ2-1 TRBV2 TRBD1 TGTGCCAGCAGGGACAGGGGATTCTACAATGAGCAGTTCTTC CASRDRGFYNEQFF
- TRBJ1-5 TRBV19 TRBD1 TGTGCCAGTAGCCTGCAAACAGGGGACTATCAGCCCCAGCATTTT CASSLQTGDYQPQHF
- TRBJ1-2 TRBV20-1 - TGCAGTGCTAGGGCGGGGGGAATGACTTATGGCTACACCTTC CSARAGGMTYGYTF
few TRBJ2-7 TRBV14 - TGTGCCAGCGCGGGCAGCAGCTACGAGCAGTACTTC CASAGSSYEQYF
- TRBJ2-1 TRBV7-2 - TGTGCCAGCAGCAAGTATGGGGGCGGCACGAGCTCCTACAATGAGCAGTTCTTC CASSKYGGGTSSYNEQFF
- TRBJ2-7 TRBV27 - TGTGCCAGCAGTTTAGGGGCGGTTCCGGTGGACGAGCAGTACTTC CASSLGAVPVDEQYF
once TRBJ1-2 TRBV29-1 - TGCAGCCTCTTGGACAGTTCCGGCTACACCTTC CSLLDSSGYTF
- TRBJ1-1 TRBV5-1 - TGCGCCAGCAACCCACACCCCACAGGCCAAATTAACACTGAAGCTTTCTTT CASNPHPTGQINTEAFF
- TRBJ2-5 TRBV20-1 TRBD2 TGCAGTGCCAATCCACCCAAGCGGGGGGGGGAGACCCAGTACTTC CSANPPKRGGETQYF
- TRBJ1-2 TRBV28 - TGTGCCAGCAGTTTATTCGGCGATGGCTACACCTTC CASSLFGDGYTF
few TRBJ2-5 TRBV20-1 TRBD2 TGCAGTAAGGGTAGCGGGGATCAAGAGACCCAGTACTTC CSKGSGDQETQYF
- TRBJ2-3 TRBV7-2 TRBD2 TGTGCCAGCAGCTCTAGCGGGGGGTATAAAGATACGCAGTATTTT CASSSSGGYKDTQYF
- TRBJ2-7 TRBV28 - TGTGCCAGCAGTGGCGGGCAATTCGGACCCTACGAGCAGTACTTC CASSGGQFGPYEQYF
- TRBJ2-5 TRBV11-2 TRBD2 TGTGCCAGCAGCTTAGAAGCTGGACTAGAGGGAGAGGCCCAGTACTTC CASSLEAGLEGEAQYF
few TRBJ2-1 TRBV6-5 - TGTGCCAGCACAGCGGGCCACAATGAGCAGTTCTTC CASTAGHNEQFF
few TRBJ1-1 TRBV27 TRBD1 TGTGCCAGCAGTTTAGGGACAGGGGGCCGCACTGAAGCTTTCTTT CASSLGTGGRTEAFF
few TRBJ1-2 TRBV28 - TGTGCCAGTAATGGGGGCTATGGCTACACCTTC CASNGGYGYTF
- TRBJ2-3 TRBV28 TRBD2 TGTGCCAGCAGTTTATGCTGCGGGAGAGGGGCAGATACGCAGTATTTT CASSLCCGRGADTQYF
- TRBJ2-3 TRBV12-3/TRBV12-4 - TGTGCCAGCAGTTTGCACCCCCTGGGTAAGGATACGCAGTATTTT CASSLHPLGKDTQYF
- TRBJ2-2 TRBV12-3/TRBV12-4 TRBD2 TGTGCCAGCAACCACCGAGGGAGGGGGAACACCGGGGAGCTGTTTTTT CASNHRGRGNTGELFF
few TRBJ1-1 TRBV6-5 - TGTGCCAGCAGTTACACATCGACACAGAGCACTGAAGCTTTCTTT CASSYTSTQSTEAFF
- TRBJ2-4 TRBV24-1 - TGTGCCACCAGTGATCCGAGGGTGATGGAAAACATTCAGTACTTC CATSDPRVMENIQYF
- TRBJ2-3 TRBV7-7 TRBD1 TGTGCCAGCAGCAACACAGGGGGCTTCACAGATACGCAGTATTTT CASSNTGGFTDTQYF
- TRBJ2-1 TRBV24-1 TRBD1 TGTGCCACCACCCCGGGACAGGGCTACAATGAGCAGTTCTTC CATTPGQGYNEQFF
few TRBJ2-5 TRBV5-1 TRBD1 TGCGCCAGCAGACCCGGGACAGAGCAAGAGACCCAGTACTTC CASRPGTEQETQYF
- TRBJ2-7 TRBV7-2 TRBD1 TGTGCCACCAAGTCCGGGACAGGGGGCCACGAGCAGTACTTC CATKSGTGGHEQYF
- TRBJ2-5 TRBV7-9 - TGTGCCAGCAGCGACTTGAAAGAGACCCAGTACTTC CASSDLKETQYF
- TRBJ1-2 TRBV7-9 - TGTGCCAGCAGCTTCGAGATGGGTGGGCCTTCGCATGGCTACACCTTC CASSFEMGGPSHGYTF
few TRBJ2-2 TRBV7-2 TRBD2 TGTGCCAGCAGCTTAGTGGGACTAGAGACCGGGGAGCTGTTTTTT CASSLVGLETGELFF
- TRBJ2-3 TRBV20-1 TRBD1 TGCAGTGCTAGAGAGGCAGGGGGCTATCAGCCCCAGTATTTT CSAREAGGYQPQYF
many TRBJ2-7 TRBV2 - TGTGCCAGCACCTTAACCCAGGGAATCCAGCAGTACTTC CASTLTQGIQQYF
- TRBJ2-1 TRBV20-1 TRBD2 TGCAGTGCTATAGCCGGGGGGGCCTACAATGAGCAGTTCTTC CSAIAGGAYNEQFF
- TRBJ2-5 TRBV20-1 TRBD2 TGCAGTACGTGGACTAGCGGGAAGACCCAGTACTTC CSTWTSGKTQYF
- TRBJ2-5 TRBV7-2 - TGTGTCAGCAGCTTAGTATCAGAAGGGACCCAGTACTTC CVSSLVSEGTQYF
few TRBJ1-1 TRBV28 TRBD1 TGTGCCAGCAGTTCCTTCTCTCGTGACAGGGGGCTGATGAACACTGAAGCTTTCTTT CASSSFSRDRGLMNTEAFF
- TRBJ2-2 TRBV3-1 - TGTGCCAGCAGCCAAGTGACAAACGCGAACACCGGGGAGCTGTTTTTT CASSQVTNANTGELFF
many TRBJ1-3 TRBV7-9 TRBD1 TGTGCCAGCAGCTCGGGACAGCCAAGCTCTGGAAACACCATATATTTT CASSSGQPSSGNTIYF
few TRBJ1-2 TRBV20-1 - TGCAGTGCTCAAGGAGGGGATGGCTACACCTTC CSAQGGDGYTF
- TRBJ2-1 TRBV4-3 TRBD2 TGCGCCAGCAGCCCCCGTGCGGGAGGGCCGGGTTGGAATGAGCAGTTCTTC CASSPRAGGPGWNEQFF
few TRBJ2-1 TRBV7-2 TRBD2 TGTGCCAGCAGCCCGTCTAGCGGGAGTTTGAATGAGCAGTTCTTC CASSPSSGSLNEQFF
few TRBJ2-1 TRBV5-6 - TGTGCCAGCAGCTTTAATTTTCCGTGGGAGCAGTTCTTC CASSFNFPWEQFF
few TRBJ2-4 TRBV28 - TGTGCCAGCTCCCCCCTTGGCTTCCAGTCCAAAAACATTCAGTACTTC CASSPLGFQSKNIQYF
- TRBJ2-7 TRBV9 - TGTGCCAGCAGCCCCCACAGGGTCCCCAACGAGCAGTACTTC CASSPHRVPNEQYF
many TRBJ2-7 TRBV10-2 - TGCGCCAGCAGTGACGAAGGCTACGAGCAGTACTTC CASSDEGYEQYF
- TRBJ2-5 TRBV7-2 - TGTGCCAGCAGCTTGGGCCTCGTATGGGACCCTGCGTACTTC CASSLGLVWDPAYF
- TRBJ2-7 TRBV2 - TGTGCCAGCAAAATTGGGGCAGACGAGCAGTACTTC CASKIGADEQYF
- TRBJ2-7 TRBV7-9 - TGTGCCAGCAGCTTTCTCGGACAGACCTACGAGCAGTACTTC CASSFLGQTYEQYF
few TRBJ2-7 TRBV28 - TGTGCCAGCAGTTTACAGGACCGAGCTAGCGAGCAGTACTTC CASSLQDRASEQYF
few TRBJ2-7 TRBV29-1 TRBD2 TGCAGCGTTGAAGTGGGGACTAGCGGCACAGAGCAGTACTTC CSVEVGTSGTEQYF
- TRBJ1-1 TRBV5-1 - TGCGCCAGCAGCTTGGCCGAGGTGGGCACTGAAGCTTTCTTT CASSLAEVGTEAFF